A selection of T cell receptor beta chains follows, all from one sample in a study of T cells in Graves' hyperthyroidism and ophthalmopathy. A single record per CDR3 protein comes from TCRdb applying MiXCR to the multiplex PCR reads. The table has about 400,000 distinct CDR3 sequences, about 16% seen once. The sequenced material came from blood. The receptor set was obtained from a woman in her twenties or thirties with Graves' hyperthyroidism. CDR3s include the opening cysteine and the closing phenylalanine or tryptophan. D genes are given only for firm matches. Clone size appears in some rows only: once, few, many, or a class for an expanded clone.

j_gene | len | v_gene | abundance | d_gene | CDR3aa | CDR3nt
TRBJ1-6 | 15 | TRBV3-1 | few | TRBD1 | CASSLTGTGKSPLHF | TGTGCCAGCAGCCTTACCGGGACAGGGAAATCACCCCTCCACTTT
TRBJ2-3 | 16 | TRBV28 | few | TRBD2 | CASSLTSGRAADTQYF | TGTGCCAGCAGCCTGACTAGCGGGAGGGCCGCTGATACGCAGTATTTT
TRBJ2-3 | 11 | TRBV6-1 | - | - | CASSDFLEQYF | TGTGCCAGCAGTGATTTTCTGGAGCAGTATTTT
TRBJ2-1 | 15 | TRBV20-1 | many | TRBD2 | CSARERTSGSNEQFF | TGCAGTGCTAGAGAGCGGACTAGCGGGAGTAATGAGCAGTTCTTC
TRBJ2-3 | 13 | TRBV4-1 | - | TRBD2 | CATRGGGTDTQYF | TGCGCCACCCGGGGGGGGGGAACAGATACGCAGTATTTT
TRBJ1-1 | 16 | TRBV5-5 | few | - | CASSPALSLGYTEAFF | TGTGCCAGCAGCCCAGCATTAAGTCTCGGGTACACTGAAGCTTTCTTT
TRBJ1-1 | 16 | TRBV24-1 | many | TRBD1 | CATSAPPGTGNTEAFF | TGTGCCACCAGCGCACCCCCCGGGACAGGGAACACTGAAGCTTTCTTT
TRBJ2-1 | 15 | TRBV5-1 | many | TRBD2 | CASVALQRGDNEQFF | TGCGCCAGCGTAGCCCTCCAGCGGGGGGACAATGAGCAGTTCTTC
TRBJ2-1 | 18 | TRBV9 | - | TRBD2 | CASSVDLGAGGQRNEQFF | TGTGCCAGCAGCGTAGACCTGGGGGCGGGAGGGCAAAGGAATGAGCAGTTCTTC
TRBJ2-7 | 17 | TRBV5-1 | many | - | CASSLGVYGGDTYEQYF | TGCGCCAGCAGCTTGGGAGTCTACGGGGGCGATACCTACGAGCAGTACTTC
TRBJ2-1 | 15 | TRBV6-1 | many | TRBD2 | CASRILAGGPSEQFF | TGTGCCAGCAGAATACTAGCGGGAGGGCCTAGTGAGCAGTTCTTC
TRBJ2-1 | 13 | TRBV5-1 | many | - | CASSDGPYNEQFF | TGCGCCAGCAGCGACGGACCATACAATGAGCAGTTCTTC
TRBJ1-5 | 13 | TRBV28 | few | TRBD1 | CASSSTGVQPQHF | TGTGCCAGCAGTTCGACAGGGGTGCAGCCCCAGCATTTT
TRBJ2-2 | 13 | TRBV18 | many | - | CASSPLTTGELFF | TGTGCCAGCTCACCTCTTACTACCGGGGAGCTGTTTTTT
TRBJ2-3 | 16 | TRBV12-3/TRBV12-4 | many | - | CASSPPGAGGTDTQYF | TGTGCCAGCAGCCCTCCCGGGGCCGGGGGCACAGATACGCAGTATTTT
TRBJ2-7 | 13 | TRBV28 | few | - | CASSLDQPYEQYF | TGTGCCAGCAGTTTAGACCAACCCTACGAGCAGTACTTC
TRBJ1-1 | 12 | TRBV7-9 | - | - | CASSLYGAEAFF | TGTGCCAGCAGCTTGTATGGCGCTGAAGCTTTCTTT
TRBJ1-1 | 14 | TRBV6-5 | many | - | CASSSSNVPGKAFF | TGTGCCAGCAGTTCCTCCAACGTACCGGGGAAAGCTTTCTTT
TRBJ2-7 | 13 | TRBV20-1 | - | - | CSAPRDSSYEQYF | TGCAGTGCGCCGCGGGACAGTTCCTACGAGCAGTACTTC
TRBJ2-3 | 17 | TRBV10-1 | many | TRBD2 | CASSESGLAGFTDTQYF | TGCGCCAGCAGTGAGTCGGGACTAGCGGGATTCACAGATACGCAGTATTTT
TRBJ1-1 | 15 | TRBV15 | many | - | CATSRVDDMNTEAFF | TGTGCCACCAGCAGAGTCGACGATATGAACACTGAAGCTTTCTTT
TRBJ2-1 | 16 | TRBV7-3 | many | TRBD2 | CASSLGRAGGFNEQFF | TGTGCCAGCAGCCTAGGAAGGGCGGGAGGGTTCAATGAGCAGTTCTTC
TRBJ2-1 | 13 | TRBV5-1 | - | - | CASSLEWGDEQFF | TGCGCCAGCAGCTTGGAGTGGGGCGATGAGCAGTTCTTC
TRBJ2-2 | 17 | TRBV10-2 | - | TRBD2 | CASLYRYSGRANGELFF | TGCGCCAGCCTTTACAGATATAGCGGGAGAGCGAACGGGGAGCTGTTTTTT
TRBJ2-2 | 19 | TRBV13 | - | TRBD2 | CASSLVFGLAGAGTGELFF | TGTGCCAGCAGCTTAGTGTTCGGACTAGCGGGAGCAGGGACCGGGGAGCTGTTTTTT
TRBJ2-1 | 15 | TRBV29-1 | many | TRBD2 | CSAPRAGGVYNEQFF | TGCAGCGCTCCCCGAGCGGGAGGAGTCTACAATGAGCAGTTCTTC
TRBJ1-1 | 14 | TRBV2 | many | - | CASSVTGIAAEAFF | TGTGCCAGCAGTGTCACAGGAATAGCTGCTGAAGCTTTCTTT